Each of the 25 T cell receptor beta chains below was sequenced from the same sample in a study of CXCR3-negative and CXCR3-positive naive CD8 T cells. Their cognate antigens are unknown. The libraries of TRB cDNA were prepared using 5' RACE with UMI labels. Following a re-call of the 5' RACE reads, TCRdb has one entry per CDR3 protein and lacks DNA. This listing includes around 63,000 distinct CDR3 sequences. The study, taken as a whole, reports: Against CXCR3-negative naive cells, CXCR3-positive naive cells showed more hydrophobic TRB CDR3s.

Sequenced input: naive CXCR3+ CD8+ T cells from blood. As to subset: CD45RO-CCR7+CD27+CD95- naive CD8+ T cells expressing CXCR3 (TNR3+). Receptor source: a human donor in good health. Some clones in this sample may be carry-over from other donors' samples.

This chain uses TRBV12-3 or TRBV12-4 with TRBJ1-5. The CDR3 has 13 amino acids. CDR3 sequence: CASSPAVNQPQHF.

The chain couples TRBV24-1 to TRBJ2-2; without DNA, the TCRdb call of TRBD1 cannot be checked. The CDR3 has 14 amino acids. Germline V gives CDR1 KGHDR, CDR2 SFDVKD. This CDR3 reads CATGGGEHTGELFF.

The gene calls are TRBV29-1 and TRBJ1-2; TCRdb selects TRBD1, and the lack of DNA leaves this call unchecked. CDR1 and CDR2 from the germline V gene are SQVTM and ANQGSEA. The CDR3 is 12 amino acids. This CDR3 reads CSVLEPLGGYTF.

This chain uses TRBV29-1 with TRBJ2-2; without DNA, the TCRdb call of TRBD1 cannot be checked. The length of the CDR3 is 15 residues. Germline loops: CDR1 SQVTM, CDR2 ANQGSEA. CDR3 region: CSVQIPSKVTGELFF.

The chain employs TRBV7-9 and TRBJ2-5. The CDR3 runs 13 residues. From germline, CDR1 is SEHNR and CDR2 FQNEAQ (reference sequence). CDR3 amino acids: CASGDQWQETQYF.

The genes are TRBV23-1 and TRBJ2-4; lacking DNA, the TRBD2 call made by TCRdb goes unchecked. TRBV23-1 is marked as an open reading frame, function uncertain. The CDR3 is made up of 19 amino acids. The CDR3 here is CASSQSVREGPGAKNIQYF.

This rearrangement joins TRBV6-6 to TRBJ2-1; TCRdb outputs TRBD1, but without DNA this stays unchecked. The germline V gene encodes CDR1 MNHNY and CDR2 SVGAGI (reference sequence). The CDR3 spans 15 residues. CDR3 in amino acids: CASSYVGGEYNEQFF.

V and J are TRBV30 and TRBJ2-3; the TCRdb call, TRBD2, lacks DNA for checking. Germline V gene sequence: CDR1 GTSNPN, CDR2 SVGIG (reference sequence). There are 19 residues in the CDR3. The CDR3 sequence is CAWSPGVIRSGGYTDTQYF.

The chain recombines TRBV6-6 with TRBJ1-1; as DNA is missing, the TRBD1 call by TCRdb cannot be tested. Germline-derived CDR1 and CDR2 are MNHNY and SVGAGI (reference sequence). The CDR3 loop spans 14 amino acids. Here the CDR3 reads CASSILQALDEAFF.

J is TRBJ2-5 and V is TRBV28; TCRdb indicates TRBD2, and absent DNA this call remains unverified. This CDR3 region has 15 residues. Germline values: CDR1 MDHEN, CDR2 SYDVKM. CDR3 sequence: CASSDRDSGGETQYF.

This chain's CDR3 is CASSSQGNEQFF. V usage is TRBV6-5 and J usage is TRBJ2-1; the D gene TCRdb calls, TRBD1, cannot be checked with no DNA. Germline lookup yields CDR1 MNHEY and CDR2 SVGAGI. CDR3 length equals 12 residues.

This chain links TRBV15 with TRBJ2-1; TCRdb's D call, TRBD2, is unchecked because there is no DNA. The CDR3 runs to 16 residues. CDR1 and CDR2 (germline): LNHNV, YYDKDF (reference sequence). CDR3 protein: CATTPNRLAGSDEQFF.

The chain joins TRBV10-3 to TRBJ2-7. The CDR3 length is 14 residues. Germline V lookup: CDR1 ENHRY, CDR2 SYGVKD. The CDR3 here is CAISTGGNSYEQYF.

The chain combines TRBV2 with TRBJ2-1. CDR1 and CDR2 (germline): SNHLY, FYNNEI. CDR3 length: 13 residues. The CDR3 loop reads CASSEVLGNEQFF.

This sequence joins TRBV29-1 and TRBJ2-1; no DNA is available, so the TRBD2 call from TCRdb remains unchecked. This CDR3 has 15 amino acids. The germline gives CDR1 SQVTM, CDR2 ANQGSEA. The CDR3 is CSVGGGGASYNEQFF.

The V and J genes are TRBV10-3 and TRBJ2-2. The CDR3 is 12 amino acids. Germline CDR1 ENHRY, CDR2 SYGVKD. The CDR3 is CAISESAGELFF.

The chain uses TRBV12-3 or TRBV12-4 and TRBJ2-7. The CDR3 consists of 12 residues. The CDR3 sequence is CASSQDSYEQYF.

J is TRBJ1-4 and V is TRBV6-5. CDR1 MNHEY and CDR2 SVGAGI come from the germline V gene. The CDR3 contains 13 residues. This CDR3 is CASSYSVNEKLFF.

The chain combines TRBV29-1 with TRBJ1-2. Germline CDR1 SQVTM, CDR2 ANQGSEA. The CDR3 runs 11 residues. The CDR3 region is CSVDPNYGYTF.

The chain is built from TRBV10-2 and TRBJ1-1; with no DNA, the TCRdb D assignment of TRBD1 cannot be verified. The germline V gene encodes CDR1 WSHSY and CDR2 SAAADI. The CDR3 runs 14 residues. The CDR3 loop reads CASSEGDRDTEAFF.

V is TRBV7-3 and J is TRBJ2-1; TCRdb calls TRBD1, which cannot be checked without DNA. CDR1 and CDR2 (germline): SGHTA, FQGTGA. CDR3 length: 13 residues. This CDR3 is CASSPGQGYEQFF.

The gene calls are TRBV7-2 and TRBJ2-5; the TRBD1 assignment by TCRdb is unverifiable without DNA. The CDR3 is made up of 15 amino acids. Per the germline V gene, CDR1 is SGHTA and CDR2 is FQGNSA. CDR3 residues: CASSFGTAAEETQYF.

The chain links TRBV14 to TRBJ2-1; TCRdb indicates TRBD1, and absent DNA this call remains unverified. The CDR3 sequence is 15 residues long. Germline lookup yields CDR1 SGHDN and CDR2 FVKESK. This CDR3 reads CASSQLVGPYNEQFF.

The genes are TRBV10-2 and TRBJ2-7; TCRdb outputs TRBD2, but without DNA this stays unchecked. Germline assignment: CDR1 WSHSY and CDR2 SAAADI. The CDR3 sequence is 15 residues long. This CDR3 is CASSRDPSQHYEQYF.

The chain has TRBV7-6 and TRBJ2-5; without DNA, the TCRdb call of TRBD1 cannot be checked. The CDR3 length is 14 residues. The germline gives CDR1 SGHVS, CDR2 FNYEAQ. The CDR3 here is CASSSTGGEETQYF.